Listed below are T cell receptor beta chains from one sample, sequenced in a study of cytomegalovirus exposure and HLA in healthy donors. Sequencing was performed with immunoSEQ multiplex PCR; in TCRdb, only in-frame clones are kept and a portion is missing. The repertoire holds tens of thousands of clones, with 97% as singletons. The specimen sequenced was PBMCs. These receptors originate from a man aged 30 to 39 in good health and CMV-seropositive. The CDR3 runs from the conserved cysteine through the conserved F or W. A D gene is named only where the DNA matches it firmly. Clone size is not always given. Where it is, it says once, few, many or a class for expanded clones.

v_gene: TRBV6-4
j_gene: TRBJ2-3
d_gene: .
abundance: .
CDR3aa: CASSDLGGMGSSTQYF
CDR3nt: TGTGCCAGCAGTGACTTGGGCGGGATGGGATCGAGTACGCAGTATTTT

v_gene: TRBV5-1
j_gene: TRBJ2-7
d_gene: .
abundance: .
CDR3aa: CASSLVPGVGEQYF
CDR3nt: TGCGCCAGCAGCTTGGTACCAGGGGTAGGCGAGCAGTACTTC

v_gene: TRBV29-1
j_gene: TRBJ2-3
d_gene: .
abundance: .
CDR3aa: CSVDEADTQYF
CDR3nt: TGCAGCGTTGATGAGGCAGATACGCAGTATTTT

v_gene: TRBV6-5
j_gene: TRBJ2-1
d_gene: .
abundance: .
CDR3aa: CASRKDSLNEQFF
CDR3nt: TGTGCCAGCAGGAAGGACTCACTCAATGAGCAGTTCTTC

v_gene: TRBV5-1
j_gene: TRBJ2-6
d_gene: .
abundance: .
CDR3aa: CASSLTQNSGANVLTF
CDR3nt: TGCGCCAGCAGCTTAACCCAGAACTCTGGGGCCAACGTCCTGACTTTC

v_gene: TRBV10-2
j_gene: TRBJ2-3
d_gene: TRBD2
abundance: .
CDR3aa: CASSEPLSRLAGQDTQYF
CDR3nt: TGCGCCAGCAGTGAGCCTCTCTCTAGACTAGCGGGACAAGATACGCAGTATTTT

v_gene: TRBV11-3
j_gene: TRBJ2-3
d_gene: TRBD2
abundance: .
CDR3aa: CASSIGTSGRAFTDTQYF
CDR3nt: TGTGCCAGCAGCATCGGGACTAGCGGGAGGGCTTTCACAGATACGCAGTATTTT

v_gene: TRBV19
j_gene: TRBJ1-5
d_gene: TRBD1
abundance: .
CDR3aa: CASSTQDRVQPQHF
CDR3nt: TGTGCCAGTAGTACCCAAGACAGGGTACAGCCCCAGCATTTT

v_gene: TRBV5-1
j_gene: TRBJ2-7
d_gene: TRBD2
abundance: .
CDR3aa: CASSTGTRLYEQYF
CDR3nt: TGCGCCAGCAGCACCGGGACTAGATTATACGAGCAGTACTTC

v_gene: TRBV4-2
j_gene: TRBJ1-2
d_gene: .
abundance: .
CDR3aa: CASSQDQGYTF
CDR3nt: TGTGCCAGCAGCCAAGATCAAGGCTACACCTTC

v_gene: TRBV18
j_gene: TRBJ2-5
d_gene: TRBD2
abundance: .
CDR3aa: CASSFDVTSGNKETQYF
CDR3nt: TGTGCCAGCTCATTCGACGTGACTAGCGGGAATAAAGAGACCCAGTACTTC

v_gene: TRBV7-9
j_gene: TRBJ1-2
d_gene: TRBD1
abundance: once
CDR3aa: CASRQGQGHYGYTF
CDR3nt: TGTGCCAGCAGGCAGGGACAGGGACACTATGGCTACACCTTC

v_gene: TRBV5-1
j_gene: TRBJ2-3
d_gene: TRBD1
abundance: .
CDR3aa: CASSTHGQGLTDTQYF
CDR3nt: TGCGCCAGCAGCACCCATGGACAGGGATTAACAGATACGCAGTATTTT

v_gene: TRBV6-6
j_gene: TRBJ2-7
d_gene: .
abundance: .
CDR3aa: CASISGGASSYEQYF
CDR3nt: TGTGCCAGCATCTCGGGCGGGGCCTCCTCCTACGAGCAGTACTTC

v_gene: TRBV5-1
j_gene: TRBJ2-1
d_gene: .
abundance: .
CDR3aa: CASSLAGGRGSYNEQFF
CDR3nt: TGCGCCAGCAGCTTGGCTGGGGGCAGGGGCTCCTACAATGAGCAGTTCTTC

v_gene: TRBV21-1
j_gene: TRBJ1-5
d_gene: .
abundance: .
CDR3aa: CASRCQRGIGQPQHF
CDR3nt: TGTGCCAGCAGATGTCAGCGGGGGATTGGTCAGCCCCAGCATTTT

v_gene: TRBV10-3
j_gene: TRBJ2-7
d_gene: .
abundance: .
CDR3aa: CAISDVGGLYEQYF
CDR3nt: TGTGCCATCAGTGATGTCGGGGGACTTTACGAGCAGTACTTC

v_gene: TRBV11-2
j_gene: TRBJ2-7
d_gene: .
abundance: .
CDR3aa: CASSLGDILREQYF
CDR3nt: TGTGCCAGCAGCTTGGGAGACATCCTGAGGGAGCAGTACTTC

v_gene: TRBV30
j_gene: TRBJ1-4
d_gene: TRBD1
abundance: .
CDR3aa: CAWSRTGASNEKLFF
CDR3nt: TGTGCCTGGAGTCGTACAGGGGCGTCTAATGAAAAACTGTTTTTT

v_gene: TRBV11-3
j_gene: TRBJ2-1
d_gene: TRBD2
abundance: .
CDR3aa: CASSLRLAGVNEQFF
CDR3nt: TGTGCCAGCAGCTTGCGACTAGCGGGAGTCAATGAGCAGTTCTTC

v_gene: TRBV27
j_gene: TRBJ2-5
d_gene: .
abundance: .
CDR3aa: CASSPFGAETQYF
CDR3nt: TGTGCCAGCAGTCCCTTTGGGGCGGAGACCCAGTACTTC

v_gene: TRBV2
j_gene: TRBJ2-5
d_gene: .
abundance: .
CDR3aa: CASRPGRGKETQYF
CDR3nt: TGTGCCAGCAGACCGGGGCGGGGAAAAGAGACCCAGTACTTC

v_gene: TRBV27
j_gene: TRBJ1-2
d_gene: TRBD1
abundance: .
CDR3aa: CASSYTYYRDRDTHGYTF
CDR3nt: TGTGCCAGCAGTTACACATACTACCGGGACAGGGATACCCATGGCTACACCTTC

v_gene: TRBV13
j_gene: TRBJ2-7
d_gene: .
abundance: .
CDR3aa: CASSLGQVSYEQYF
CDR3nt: TGTGCCAGCAGCCTTGGGCAGGTATCCTACGAGCAGTACTTC

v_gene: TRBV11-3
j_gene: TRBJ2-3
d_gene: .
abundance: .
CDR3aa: CASSWSREGSDTQYF
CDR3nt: TGTGCCAGCAGCTGGTCCCGCGAGGGCTCAGATACGCAGTATTTT

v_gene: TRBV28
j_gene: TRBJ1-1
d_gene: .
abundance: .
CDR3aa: CASRTEGHQNTEAFF
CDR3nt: TGTGCCAGCAGGACCGAGGGACACCAGAACACTGAAGCTTTCTTT

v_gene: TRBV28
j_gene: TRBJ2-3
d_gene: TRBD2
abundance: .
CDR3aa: CASSGAGGRRDTQYF
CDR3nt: TGTGCCAGCAGTGGGGCGGGGGGGCGGCGAGATACGCAGTATTTT

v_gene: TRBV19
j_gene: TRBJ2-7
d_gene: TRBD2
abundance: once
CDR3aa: CASSITGGSYEQYF
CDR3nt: TGTGCCAGTAGTATTACGGGAGGGTCCTACGAGCAGTACTTC

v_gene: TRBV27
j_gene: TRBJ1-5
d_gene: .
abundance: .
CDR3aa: CASSTSGHTYSNQPQHF
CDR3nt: TGTGCCAGCAGTACCTCGGGACACACATATAGCAATCAGCCCCAGCATTTT